This T cell receptor (beta chain) was observed in a study of cytomegalovirus exposure and HLA in healthy donors. Background on the study: The roughly 120 validation repertoires matched the approximately 700 first-cohort repertoires in platform, a later analysis reported.

In germline, CDR1 is LNHNV, CDR2 YYDKDF (reference sequence). Trimming removed 1 base from V and 1 base from J, with 8 bases in between. The CDR3 is made up of 15 amino acids. Profiling relied on immunoSEQ multiplex PCR, and the TCRdb table lists in-frame clones only, not all of them. The data contain hundreds of thousands of clones, less than 90% of them singletons. Points on this clone: Its antigen is currently unknown.

General study results and limits: According to a later analysis, TCR clusters from the first cohort tended to co-occur in the 120 or so validation repertoires. The CMV antigen specificity of a few CMV-associated chains was confirmed through in vitro analysis.

This receptor was identified in a man younger than 30 in good health and CMV-seropositive. The chain links TRBV15 to TRBJ1-5; no firm D call. The sequencing input was PBMCs. The CDR3 nucleotides are TGTGCCACCAGCAGAGGCGGGGTGAGCAATCAGCCCCAGCATTTT. Protein: CATSRGGVSNQPQHF.